The T cell receptor beta chain described here comes from a study of T cells after yellow fever vaccination. V was cut by 3 bases and J by 5 bases, with 15 bases left in between. Germline CDR1 is SQVTM and CDR2 is ANQGSEA. The CDR3 is 14 residues long. TCRdb reanalysed the 5' RACE reads using MiXCR and keeps one entry per CDR3 protein. The profile shows 150,000 to 200,000 distinct CDR3 sequences, 7% to 10% of them singletons. The sequencing used CD8+ T cells sorted from PBMCs, collected 45 days after the yellow fever booster vaccination. The gene calls are TRBV29-1 and TRBJ2-3, with D possibly matching TRBD1 (5 bases). The TCR comes from a man aged 18 to 29 who received the YFV17D yellow fever vaccine. The CDR3 DNA reads as TGCAGCGTTGAGGTCATGGGGCGCGAAGATACGCAGTATTTT. This encodes CSVEVMGREDTQYF.